This T cell receptor (beta chain) comes out of a study of cytomegalovirus exposure and HLA in healthy donors. In the study overall: In a previous analysis, nearly 120 million unique TCR beta sequences were found from some 180 million T cells. Study-wide findings and caveats: TCR beta V- and J-gene trimming, according to a later analysis, was linked to a missense DCLRE1C variant. Among the sequence variants, a highly shared cluster was likely an artifact of sequencing.

Researchers ran the PCR with 60 Vbeta and 13 Jbeta primers. Using immunoSEQ multiplex PCR, the repertoire was profiled, and TCRdb retains in-frame clones only, with some absent. The sample lists around 91,000 clones, around four fifths occurring once. Sampled while nominally healthy, donors likely had unrecorded immune exposures. In germline, CDR1 is SGDLS, CDR2 YYNGEE. Trimming took off 3 bases at V and 3 bases at J, with 9 bases between the two ends. CDR3 length equals 14 residues. A note on this clone: The antigen remains unidentified.

The specimen was PBMCs. This receptor was taken from a male donor in good health and CMV-seropositive. The genes are TRBV9 and TRBJ1-4; the D gene is possibly TRBD1 (5 bases). CDR3 coding DNA: TGTGCCAGCAGCGCCGCGGGGGCTAATGAAAAACTGTTTTTT. Its protein is CASSAAGANEKLFF.